These T cell receptor beta chains were read from a single sample in a study of Ad26.COV2.S vaccination and SARS-CoV-2 variants. The method was immunoSEQ multiplex PCR; TCRdb's version includes in-frame clones alone and lacks a portion of them. Of 350,000 to 400,000 clones in the sample, over 75% were seen once. Sequenced material: peripheral blood, taken in a trial of Ad26.COV2.S vaccine versus placebo. The receptors were sampled from a person aged 18-60 years who received the Ad26.COV2.S COVID-19 vaccine or a placebo. Both conserved end residues are trimmed from each CDR3. Size values are once, few and many counts, or a class for expanded clones, and some rows have none.

clone_size,cdr3_length,v_call,j_call,cdr3_aa
.,11,TRBV5-1,TRBJ1-2,ASSSGTGRGYT
.,10,TRBV28,TRBJ1-2,ASSLRVAGYT
once,13,TRBV9,TRBJ2-1,ASSPLLLGGEEQF
.,11,TRBV11-3,TRBJ2-7,ASSLRVYYEQY
.,13,TRBV5-6,TRBJ1-4,ASSLAGTTNEKLF
.,12,TRBV28,TRBJ1-2,ASSDLWNNYGYT
.,14,TRBV4-2,TRBJ1-1,ASSHGTANRDTEAF
.,8,TRBV20-1,TRBJ1-1,SAWTGEAF
.,14,TRBV2,TRBJ2-5,ASSGQGNLSGETQY
.,15,TRBV28,TRBJ1-2,ASRTYRRDRRLYGYT
.,10,TRBV18,TRBJ2-7,ASSPPVGEQY
.,10,TRBV10-3,TRBJ2-5,AIGGQKETQY
.,14,TRBV9,TRBJ2-3,ASSPGTSGSTDTQY
.,16,TRBV19,TRBJ1-5,ASSIREGATYSNQPQH
.,13,TRBV14,TRBJ2-7,ASSQRTSGVGEQY
.,12,TRBV6-5,TRBJ1-3,ASRTLSSGNTIY
.,15,TRBV5-1,TRBJ2-7,ASRGGQGSPTDYEQY
.,11,TRBV2,TRBJ2-3,ASTDHSTDTQY
.,14,TRBV3-1/TRBV3-2,TRBJ2-1,ASSRVGLAGRNEQF
.,13,TRBV5-1,TRBJ2-2,ASSLAEAGTGELF
.,10,TRBV19,TRBJ2-3,ASSAITDTQY
.,11,TRBV6-5,TRBJ2-3,ASSYRTTDTQY
.,11,TRBV5-4,TRBJ2-7,ASSLGQDYEQY
.,14,TRBV29-1,TRBJ2-5,SVEGIAGGPAETQY
.,12,TRBV10-1,TRBJ2-2,ASSAKGAGGELF
.,10,TRBV5-4,TRBJ2-1,ASSSITGEQF
.,12,TRBV11-2,TRBJ2-1,ASSLDISYNEQF
.,12,TRBV7-2,TRBJ1-5,ASSPDRVFQPQH
.,17,TRBV9,TRBJ2-1,ASSANPLTGTFSSDEQF
.,10,TRBV28,TRBJ1-1,ASSHTPTEAF
.,12,TRBV19,TRBJ1-1,ASRKGSRNTEAF
.,13,TRBV11-2,TRBJ2-7,ASSYPGLAVYEQY
.,14,TRBV24-1,TRBJ2-3,ATSAMQGLSTDTQY
.,14,TRBV21-1,TRBJ2-3,ASSKVGGSLTDTQY
.,11,TRBV7-9,TRBJ2-5,ASSLAGAETQY
.,15,TRBV6-2/TRBV6-3,TRBJ2-1,ASSYWPSRAAYNEQF
.,11,TRBV28,TRBJ2-7,ASSTQSSYEQY
few,11,TRBV19,TRBJ1-3,ASTWATGNTIY
few,12,TRBV2,TRBJ1-5,ASKLDSYFQPQH
.,12,TRBV7-2,TRBJ2-2,ASSLKQGTGELF
.,11,TRBV7-8,TRBJ1-3,ASSLSAGNTIY
.,11,TRBV29-1,TRBJ2-4,SVVGLAKNIQY
.,16,TRBV19,TRBJ2-2,ASTFGTSGRGLPGELF